This TCR beta chain is from a study of blood T cell repertoires in COVID-19. In the study overall: Sites in the United States, Italy and Spain provided acute and convalescent COVID-19 samples. T cells, B-cell-depleted T cells, or PBMCs provided the cDNA or gDNA that served as material.

The CDR3 has 11 amino acids. Germline CDR1 is SGHRS and CDR2 is YFSETQ. In regard to this clone: One end of the junction varies from germline; a read error may be responsible.

Original data processing: Reference gene primer amplification gave nucleated cell count estimates. Data came from immunoSEQ multiplex PCR; TCRdb stores just in-frame clones and leaves some out. For V, J and clone size, that table is used; D and trimming come from the DNA. The table shows 150,000 to 200,000 clones, with 86% occurring only once. The chain combines TRBV5-1 with TRBJ1-1; no firm D call. The receptor was derived from a man aged 50 or older with active or convalescent COVID-19. The sequenced sample consisted of peripheral blood. The CDR3, as DNA: TGCGCCAGCAGCTTGAACAGTGAAGCTTTCTTT. Translation: CASSLNSEAFF. The complete variable domain, with remaining parts taken from reference TRBV5-1 and TRBJ1-1, reads KAGVTQTPRYLIKTRGQQVTLSCSPISGHRSVSWYQQTPGQGLQFLFEYFSETQRNKGNFPGRFSGRQFSNSRSEMNVSTLELGDSALYLCASSLNSEAFFGQGTRLTVV.